This T cell receptor (beta chain) was sequenced for a study of PD-1 blockade in classical Hodgkin lymphoma. Study-level points and caveats: Before treatment, complete responders showed about the same diversity as newly diagnosed patients. When set against healthy donors, newly diagnosed patients were reported to show lower baseline TCR diversity.

Only in-frame clones appear in the TCRdb table, and some are missing; sequencing was by immunoSEQ multiplex PCR. The table includes 50,000 or so clones, approximately 73% detected once. Trimming took 3 bases from V and 9 from J; bases not matched to a gene: 8. This CDR3 has 15 residues. Germline V gene sequence: CDR1 MNHEY, CDR2 SVGAGI. All patients relapsed after autologous stem cell transplantation, and brentuximab vedotin exposure varied. This clone appeared once. Antigen specificity is unknown. The chain couples TRBV6-5 to TRBJ2-1; 10 nucleotides line up with TRBD1. This sequence originates from a human donor with classical Hodgkin lymphoma. The source was peripheral blood mononuclear cells (PBMCs), collected before the second cycle of nivolumab. The CDR3 sequence: CASSYWGQGHGEQFF. CDR3 sequence (DNA): TGTGCCAGCAGTTATTGGGGACAGGGGCACGGTGAGCAGTTCTTC.